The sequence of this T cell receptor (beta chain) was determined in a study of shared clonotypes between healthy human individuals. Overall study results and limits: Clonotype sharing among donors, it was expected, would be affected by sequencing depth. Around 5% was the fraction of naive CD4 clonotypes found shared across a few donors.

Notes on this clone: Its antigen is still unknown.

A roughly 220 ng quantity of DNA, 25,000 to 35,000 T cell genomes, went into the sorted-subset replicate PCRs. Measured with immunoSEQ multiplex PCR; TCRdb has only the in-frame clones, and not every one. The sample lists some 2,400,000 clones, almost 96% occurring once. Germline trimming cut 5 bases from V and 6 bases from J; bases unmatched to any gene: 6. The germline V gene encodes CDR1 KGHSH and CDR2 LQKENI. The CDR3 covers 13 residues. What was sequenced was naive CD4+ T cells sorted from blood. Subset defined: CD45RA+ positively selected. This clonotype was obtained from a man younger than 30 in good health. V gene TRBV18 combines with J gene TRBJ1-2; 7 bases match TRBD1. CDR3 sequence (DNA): TGTGCCAGCTCAATACCAGGGGGTAATGGCTACACCTTC. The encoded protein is CASSIPGGNGYTF.